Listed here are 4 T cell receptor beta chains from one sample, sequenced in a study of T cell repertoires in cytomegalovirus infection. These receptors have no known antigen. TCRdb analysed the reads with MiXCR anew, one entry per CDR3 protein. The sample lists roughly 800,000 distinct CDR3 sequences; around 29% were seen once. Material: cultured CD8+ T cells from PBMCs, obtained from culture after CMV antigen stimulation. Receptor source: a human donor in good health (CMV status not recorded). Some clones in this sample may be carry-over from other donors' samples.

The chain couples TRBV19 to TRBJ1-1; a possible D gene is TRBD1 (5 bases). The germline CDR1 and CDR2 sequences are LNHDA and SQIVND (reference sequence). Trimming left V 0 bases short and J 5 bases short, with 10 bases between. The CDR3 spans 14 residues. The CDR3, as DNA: TGTGCCAGTAGTATAGATCCCAAGGGGACTGAAGCTTTCTTT. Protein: CASSIDPKGTEAFF. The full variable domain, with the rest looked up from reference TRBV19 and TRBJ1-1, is DGGITQSPKYLFRKEGQNVTLSCEQNLNHDAMYWYRQDPGQGLRLIYYSQIVNDFQKGDIAEGYSVSREKKESFPLTVTSAQKNPTAFYLCASSIDPKGTEAFFGQGTRLTVV.

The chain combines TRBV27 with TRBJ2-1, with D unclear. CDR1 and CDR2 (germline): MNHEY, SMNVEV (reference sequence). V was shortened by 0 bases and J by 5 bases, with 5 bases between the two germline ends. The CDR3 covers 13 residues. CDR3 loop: CASSLSDHNEQFF. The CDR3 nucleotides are TGTGCCAGCAGTTTATCCGACCACAATGAGCAGTTCTTC.

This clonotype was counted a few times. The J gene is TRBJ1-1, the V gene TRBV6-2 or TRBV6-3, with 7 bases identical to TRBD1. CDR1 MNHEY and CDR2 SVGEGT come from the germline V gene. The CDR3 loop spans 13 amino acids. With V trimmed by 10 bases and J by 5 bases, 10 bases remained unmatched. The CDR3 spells CATRQGMRTEAFF. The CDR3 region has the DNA TGTGCCACCCGACAGGGTATGCGGACTGAAGCTTTCTTT.

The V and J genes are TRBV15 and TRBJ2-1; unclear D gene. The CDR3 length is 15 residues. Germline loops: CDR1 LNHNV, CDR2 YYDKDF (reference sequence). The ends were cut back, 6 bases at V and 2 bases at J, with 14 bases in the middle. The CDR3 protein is CATSSNREAYNEQFF. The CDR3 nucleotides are TGTGCCACCAGTAGTAATAGGGAAGCCTACAATGAGCAGTTCTTC.